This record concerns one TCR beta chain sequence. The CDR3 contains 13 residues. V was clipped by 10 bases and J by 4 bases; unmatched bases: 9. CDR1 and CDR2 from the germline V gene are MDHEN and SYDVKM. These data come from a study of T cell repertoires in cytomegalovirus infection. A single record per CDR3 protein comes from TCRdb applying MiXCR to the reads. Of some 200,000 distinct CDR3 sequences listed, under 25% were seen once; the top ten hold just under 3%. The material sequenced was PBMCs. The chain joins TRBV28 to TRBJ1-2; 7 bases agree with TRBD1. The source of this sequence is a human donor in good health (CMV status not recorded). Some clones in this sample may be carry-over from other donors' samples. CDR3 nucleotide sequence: TGTGCCACAAGAGGGGGCGCTGGCTATGGCTACACCTTC. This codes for CATRGGAGYGYTF.